Listed here is a single T cell receptor delta chain. This clone showed up just a few times. This clone's antigen is unknown. The protein that TCRdb holds for this DNA derives from a much larger clone and differs from the translated DNA at residue 9, which likely indicates a read error; the protein shown here is translated from the DNA. The sample originates from a study of gamma-delta chains in newborns, infants, children (dated by TCRdb to the late 2010s). At the level of the whole study: In the study title, it is stated that polyclonal expansion of innate gammadelta T cells is driven by microbial exposure immediately after birth. Right after human newborns were born, the researchers looked at the way microbial exposure shaped their populations of innate gammadelta T cells.

TCRdb names Illumina MiSeq as the instrument used. TCRdb called clones afresh from the public reads with CATT; identical DNA rows were later merged. This sample holds roughly 1,500 delta-chain clones; 1.1% were observed only once. In total, the top ten clones hold 41% of the sample. V trim: 0 bases; J trim: 0 bases; unmatched bases: 5. CDR1 and CDR2, per the germline V gene, are GEAIGNYY and EKD. Measured from the cysteine to the phenylalanine, the CDR3 is 16 residues long. Solely the CDR3 DNA is kept, with 48 bases framed from the first base. This receptor was identified in a child who was a newborn, infant or young child, either healthy, febrile or measles-vaccinated (not recorded which). The specimen was blood. This chain joins TRDV2 to TRDJ1, and 8 junction bases match TRDD3. The CDR3 sequence is CACDTVGGLDTDKLIF. The nucleotides are TGTGCCTGTGACACCGTTGGGGGATTGGACACCGATAAACTCATCTTT.